The next 14 T cell receptor beta chains were all read from a single sample in a study of blood T cell repertoires in COVID-19. TCRdb keeps only in-frame clones here, not all; method: immunoSEQ multiplex PCR. This table has approximately 130,000 clones, over 70% appearing once. The sequencing sample was made of peripheral blood. Receptors were obtained from an elderly man with acute or convalescent COVID-19.

The chain's CDR3 is CASSMVGGLKGNEQFF. The CDR3 DNA is TGCGCCAGCAGCATGGTTGGGGGCTTAAAGGGCAATGAGCAGTTCTTC. The chain links TRBV5-1 to TRBJ2-1; TRBD1 is a possible D gene (6 bases). Trimming stripped 4 bases from V and 6 bases from J, with 20 bases between. Germline V CDR1 and CDR2: SGHRS, YFSETQ. This CDR3 spans 16 amino acids.

This chain connects TRBV6-6 to TRBJ2-2, with 8 bases that match TRBD2. Trimming at V came to 5 bases and at J to 0 bases, leaving 14 bases not matched to a gene. The CDR3 has 19 amino acids. Germline CDR1 reads MNHNY; CDR2 reads SVGAGI (reference sequence). CDR3 sequence reads: CASSPLGGAGAPNTGELFF. In DNA form, the CDR3 reads TGTGCCAGCAGTCCCCTAGGCGGAGCGGGGGCCCCGAACACCGGGGAGCTGTTTTTT.

V usage is TRBV18 and J usage is TRBJ2-5; 7 bases line up with TRBD1. The trim removed 3 bases at V and 5 bases at J, leaving 6 bases unmatched. This CDR3 has 14 amino acids. Germline V lookup: CDR1 KGHSH, CDR2 LQKENI. CDR3 amino acids: CASSPTGAGETQYF. The CDR3 coding sequence is TGTGCCAGCTCACCCACAGGGGCCGGGGAGACCCAGTACTTC. The whole variable domain, remainder taken from reference TRBV18 and TRBJ2-5, is NAGVMQNPRHLVRRRGQEARLRCSPMKGHSHVYWYRQLPEEGLKFMVYLQKENIIDESGMPKERFSAEFPKEGPSILRIQQVVRGDSAAYFCASSPTGAGETQYFGPGTRLLVL.

V usage is TRBV5-1 and J usage is TRBJ2-3; D gene uncertain. This CDR3 is 15 amino acids long. The germline V and J ends were trimmed by 4 bases and 2 bases, with 14 bases remaining between them. Germline V gives CDR1 SGHRS, CDR2 YFSETQ. The CDR3 region is CASSLPRGDTDTQYF. As DNA, the CDR3 is TGCGCCAGCAGCCTCCCCCGAGGAGACACAGATACGCAGTATTTT.

This clone was counted a few times. The CDR3 sequence: CASSVGTGMSYNEQFF. CDR3 in DNA: TGTGCCAGCAGCGTAGGGACAGGGATGTCCTACAATGAGCAGTTCTTC. The J gene is TRBJ2-1, the V gene TRBV9, with TRBD1 identical over 8 bases. V shed 0 bases and J 1 base; nucleotides not matched to a gene: 3. This CDR3 comprises 16 residues. Germline CDR1 SGDLS, CDR2 YYNGEE.

The genes are TRBV28 and TRBJ2-7; weak D call: TRBD1 (5 bases). Germline CDR1 MDHEN, CDR2 SYDVKM. Trimming took 2 bases from V and 0 from J, leaving 8 bases between them. The CDR3 runs 14 residues. CDR3 in amino acids: CASSLGAGSYEQYF. The CDR3 DNA reads as TGTGCCAGCAGTTTAGGGGCCGGCTCCTACGAGCAGTACTTC.

The count of this clone is one. This chain uses TRBV14 with TRBJ1-1, with TRBD1 matching over 9 bases. Unmatched junction bases numbered 5, after V lost 4 bases and J lost 5 bases. CDR3 length: 14 amino acids. CDR1 SGHDN and CDR2 FVKESK come from the germline V gene. CDR3 coding DNA: TGTGCCAGCAGCCGGGACAGGGTGGGGACTGAAGCTTTCTTT. This encodes CASSRDRVGTEAFF.

As regards this clone: One end of the junction is discordant with germline, which a read error may explain. The chain joins TRBV11-2 to TRBJ2-1; the match to TRBD1 covers 7 bases. Germline V gene sequence: CDR1 SGHAT, CDR2 FQNNGV. The CDR3 loop spans 15 amino acids. The CDR3 sequence is CTSSLVGQSHNEQFF. The CDR3 DNA is TGTACCAGCAGCTTAGTGGGACAGAGTCACAATGAGCAGTTCTTC.

The rearrangement joins TRBV4-2 to TRBJ2-2; TRBD2 agrees at 8 bases. The germline V gene encodes CDR1 LGHNA and CDR2 YNFKEQ. The CDR3 runs 17 residues. With V trimmed by 5 bases and J by 4 bases, 12 bases remained unmatched. The CDR3 DNA is TGTGCCAGCAGCGCCCGGGCCGGAGCGGGGGCCACCGGGGAGCTGTTTTTT. It codes for CASSARAGAGATGELFF.

The rearrangement links TRBV5-1 to TRBJ2-7; 7 bases align to TRBD1. In germline, CDR1 is SGHRS, CDR2 YFSETQ. The J segment lost 7 bases and the V segment lost 3 bases, leaving 10 bases of the junction unmatched. This CDR3 has 14 amino acids. CDR3 in amino acids: CASSSGDSLNEQYF. DNA for the CDR3: TGCGCCAGCAGCTCCGGGGACAGTCTAAATGAGCAGTACTTC.

V and J are TRBV6-6 and TRBJ2-5; maybe TRBD2 (6 bases). V was trimmed by 4 bases and J by 2 bases, leaving 11 bases between them. CDR1 and CDR2 from the germline V gene are MNHNY and SVGAGI (reference sequence). This CDR3 region has 14 residues. The DNA for the CDR3 is TGTGCCAGCAGTTCCTCGACTAGGCAAGAGACCCAGTACTTC. Protein sequence: CASSSSTRQETQYF.

This chain uses TRBV19 with TRBJ1-4; D call uncertain. Deletions cut 3 bases from V and 4 bases from J, with 15 bases between. Germline V gene sequence: CDR1 LNHDA, CDR2 SQIVND (reference sequence). This CDR3 spans 16 amino acids. CDR3 amino acids: CASSMSGLGSNEKLFF. The CDR3 DNA sequence: TGTGCCAGTAGTATGTCAGGCCTCGGTAGTAATGAAAAACTGTTTTTT.

There are many counts of this clone. The V call is TRBV19, the J call TRBJ2-5; D is ambiguous. The germline V and J ends were trimmed by 1 base and 7 bases, with 10 bases remaining between them. CDR3 length equals 13 residues. Germline lookup yields CDR1 LNHDA and CDR2 SQIVND (reference sequence). The CDR3 DNA sequence: TGTGCCAGTAGTATAGGTTCGTCGGGGACCCAGTACTTC. The encoded protein is CASSIGSSGTQYF.

This clone has more than one count but fewer than ten. The chain carries TRBV5-1 and TRBJ2-5; a weak D match, TRBD1 (7 bases). The CDR3 contains 15 residues. CDR1 and CDR2 (germline): SGHRS, YFSETQ. The V end lost 0 bases, the J end lost 5 bases, and 14 bases lay between the germline ends. CDR3 bases: TGCGCCAGCAGCTTGGCCTTGACAGGGAGGGAGACCCAGTACTTC. Amino acids: CASSLALTGRETQYF.